This passage covers 10 T cell receptor beta chains from one sample sequenced in a study of molecular identifiers for immune sequencing clone quantification. Each CDR3 protein gets one entry after TCRdb re-called the PCR reads with MiXCR. The top ten hold over 1.2% of the sample, which has about 65,000 distinct CDR3 sequences, less than 20% seen once. Sequencing was carried out using naive CD8+ T cells from blood, with Jurkat cell RNA spiked in. Subset denoted: FACS-sorted CD8+CD4-CCR7+CD45RA+ naive T cells. These receptor sequences come from a human donor in good health. Some libraries in this study had Jurkat cell RNA spiked in.

The V call is TRBV28, the J call TRBJ2-1; 12 bases are a match to TRBD2. V shed 2 bases, J shed 15 bases, and the junction held 8 bases outside the gene matches. The CDR3 extends over 14 amino acids. Germline V gene data show CDR1 as MDHEN and CDR2 as SYDVKM. As DNA, the CDR3 is TGTGCCAGCAGTTTACGGACTAGCGGGGCCAGGCGGTTCTTC. This codes for CASSLRTSGARRFF. Full variable domain (remainder filled in from reference TRBV28 and TRBJ2-1): DVKVTQSSRYLVKRTGEKVFLECVQDMDHENMFWYRQDPGLGLRLIYFSYDVKMKEKGDIPEGYSVSREKKERFSLILESASTNQTSMYLCASSLRTSGARRFFGPGTRLTVL.

This clonotype occurred once. A read error may explain this, as a much larger clone is one base away. The rearrangement uses TRBV6-2 or TRBV6-3 and TRBJ2-3, with D uncertain. CDR3 length: 12 amino acids. V lost 4 bases, J lost 7 bases, and 9 bases lay in between. Germline assignment: CDR1 MNHEY and CDR2 SVGEGT. DNA of the CDR3: TGTGCCAGCAGTTCGATATCGAATACGCAGTATTTT. It codes for CASSSISNTQYF.

This clonotype was found many times. The CDR3 DNA follows: TGCGCCAGCAGCCCGATACAGTTATCGAACACTGAAGCTTTCTTT. Translation gives CASSPIQLSNTEAFF. The chain is built from TRBV4-1 and TRBJ1-1; D remains unclear. Deletions cut 4 bases from V and 1 base from J, with 13 bases between. This CDR3 has 15 residues. CDR1 and CDR2 from the germline V gene are MGHRA and YSYEKL.

This clonotype was counted at least ten times. This sequence joins TRBV11-2 and TRBJ2-1, with D possibly TRBD2 on 5 matching bases. This CDR3 region has 15 residues. V was trimmed by 4 bases and J by 7 bases, leaving 17 bases between them. Germline-derived CDR1 and CDR2 are SGHAT and FQNNGV. The CDR3, as DNA: TGTGCCAGCAGCTCAAGGACTGGGTTGTTTAATGAGCAGTTCTTC. Translating it yields CASSSRTGLFNEQFF. The full variable domain, in which reference TRBV11-2 and TRBJ2-1 provide the parts outside the CDR3, is EAGVAQSPRYKIIEKRQSVAFWCNPISGHATLYWYQQILGQGPKLLIQFQNNGVVDDSQLPKDRFSAERLKGVDSTLKIQPAKLEDSAVYLCASSSRTGLFNEQFFGPGTRLTVL.

This clonotype came up many times. CDR3 DNA sequence: TGTGCCAGCGTCTTAAGGGTGAGCGGGAAAGAGACCCAGTACTTC. As protein: CASVLRVSGKETQYF. The chain couples TRBV6-1 to TRBJ2-5; 7 positions agree with TRBD2. With 8 bases clipped from V and 3 bases from J, the junction kept 12 bases outside the gene matches. Germline-derived CDR1 and CDR2 are MNHNS and SASEGT. There are 15 residues in the CDR3.

Ten or more counts support this clonotype. The chain carries TRBV2 and TRBJ2-7, with D unclear. Germline loops: CDR1 SNHLY, CDR2 FYNNEI. V was cut by 1 base and J by 8 bases, with 3 bases left in between. This CDR3 is 10 amino acids long. The CDR3 loop reads CASSEVKQYF. The CDR3, as DNA: TGTGCCAGCAGTGAAGTTAAGCAGTACTTC.

This clonotype was picked up many times. The chain combines TRBV27 with TRBJ2-3; 9 nucleotides align to TRBD2. V lost 6 bases to trimming and J lost 4 bases; unmatched junction nucleotides: 8. Germline CDR1 and CDR2: MNHEY and SMNVEV (reference sequence). This CDR3 contains 15 residues. The CDR3 protein is CASSAGGAVADTQYF. The CDR3 nucleotides read TGTGCCAGCAGCGCGGGGGGGGCTGTGGCAGATACGCAGTATTTT.

This clonotype was seen at least ten times. The chain combines TRBV7-6 with TRBJ2-3, with 9 bases matching TRBD2. Looked up from germline, CDR1 is SGHVS and CDR2 is FNYEAQ. The CDR3 extends over 15 amino acids. Unmatched junction bases numbered 4, after V lost 1 base and J lost 5 bases. In DNA form, the CDR3 reads TGTGCCAGCAGCTTAGAGGTAGCGGGGGTAGATACGCAGTATTTT. It translates to CASSLEVAGVDTQYF.

This clonotype was observed at least ten times. This sequence joins TRBV11-2 and TRBJ2-1; 13 nucleotides agree with TRBD2. CDR1 and CDR2 from the germline V gene are SGHAT and FQNNGV. With 5 bases clipped from V and 0 bases from J, the junction kept 10 bases outside the gene matches. The CDR3 sequence is 19 residues long. Here the CDR3 reads CASSPGLAGPHTSYNEQFF. The DNA of the CDR3 is TGTGCCAGCAGCCCGGGACTAGCGGGGCCACACACCTCCTACAATGAGCAGTTCTTC.

This clonotype was recorded at least ten times. The chain employs TRBV7-9 and TRBJ2-2, with TRBD2 matching over 8 bases. Unmatched junction bases numbered 4, after V lost 4 bases and J lost 3 bases. Germline V gene lookup returns CDR1 SEHNR and CDR2 FQNEAQ (reference sequence). The CDR3 runs 15 residues. CDR3 in amino acids: CASSWTSSDTGELFF. The CDR3 DNA reads as TGTGCCAGCAGCTGGACTAGCTCGGACACCGGGGAGCTGTTTTTT.